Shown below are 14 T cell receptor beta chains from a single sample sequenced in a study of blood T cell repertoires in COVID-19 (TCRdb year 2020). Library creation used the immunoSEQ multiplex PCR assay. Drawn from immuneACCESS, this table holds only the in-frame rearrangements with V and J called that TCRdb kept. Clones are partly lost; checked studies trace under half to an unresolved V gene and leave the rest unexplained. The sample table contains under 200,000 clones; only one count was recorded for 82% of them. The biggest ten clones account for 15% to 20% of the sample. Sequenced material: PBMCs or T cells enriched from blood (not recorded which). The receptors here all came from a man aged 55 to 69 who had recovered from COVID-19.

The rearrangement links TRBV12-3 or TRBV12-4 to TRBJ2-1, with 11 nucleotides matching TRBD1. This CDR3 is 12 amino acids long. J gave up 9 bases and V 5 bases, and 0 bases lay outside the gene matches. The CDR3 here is CASSGTGGEQFF. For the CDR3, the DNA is TGTGCCAGCAGTGGGACAGGGGGTGAGCAGTTCTTC.

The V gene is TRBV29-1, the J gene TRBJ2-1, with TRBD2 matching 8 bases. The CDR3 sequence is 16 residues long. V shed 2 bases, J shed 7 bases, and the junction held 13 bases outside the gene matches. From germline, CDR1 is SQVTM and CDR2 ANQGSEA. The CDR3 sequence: CSVETTSGGWKNEQFF. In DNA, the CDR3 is TGCAGCGTTGAAACGACCAGCGGGGGTTGGAAGAATGAGCAGTTCTTC.

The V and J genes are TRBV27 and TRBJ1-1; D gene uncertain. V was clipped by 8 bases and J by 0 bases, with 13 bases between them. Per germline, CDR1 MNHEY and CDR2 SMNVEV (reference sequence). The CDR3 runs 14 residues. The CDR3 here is CASSPTPLNTEAFF. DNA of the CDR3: TGTGCCAGCTCCCCGACACCACTGAACACTGAAGCTTTCTTT.

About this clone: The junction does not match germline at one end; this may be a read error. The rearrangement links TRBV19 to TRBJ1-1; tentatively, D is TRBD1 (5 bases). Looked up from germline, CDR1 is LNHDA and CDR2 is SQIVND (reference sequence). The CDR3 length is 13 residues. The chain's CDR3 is CASSKKAGTDAFF. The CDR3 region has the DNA TGTGCCAGTAGTAAAAAGGCAGGGACTGACGCTTTCTTT.

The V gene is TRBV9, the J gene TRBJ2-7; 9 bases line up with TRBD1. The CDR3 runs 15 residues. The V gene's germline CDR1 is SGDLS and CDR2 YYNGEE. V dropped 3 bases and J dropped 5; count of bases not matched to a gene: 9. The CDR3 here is CASSEKPGQGDEQYF. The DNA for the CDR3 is TGTGCCAGCAGCGAAAAGCCGGGACAGGGCGACGAGCAGTACTTC.

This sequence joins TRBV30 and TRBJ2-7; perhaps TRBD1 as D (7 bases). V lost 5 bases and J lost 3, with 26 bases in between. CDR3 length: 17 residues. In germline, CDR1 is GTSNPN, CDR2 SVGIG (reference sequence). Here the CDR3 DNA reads TGTGCCTGGGGAGGGGGCGCCGCCAGCCTATCCTTCTACGAGCAGTACTTC. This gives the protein CAWGGGAASLSFYEQYF.

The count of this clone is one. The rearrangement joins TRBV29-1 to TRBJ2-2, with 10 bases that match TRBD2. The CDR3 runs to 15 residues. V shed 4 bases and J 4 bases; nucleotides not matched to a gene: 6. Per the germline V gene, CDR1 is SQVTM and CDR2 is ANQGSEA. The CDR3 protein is CSVAPGLAVTGELFF. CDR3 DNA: TGCAGCGTTGCGCCCGGACTAGCGGTCACCGGGGAGCTGTTTTTT.

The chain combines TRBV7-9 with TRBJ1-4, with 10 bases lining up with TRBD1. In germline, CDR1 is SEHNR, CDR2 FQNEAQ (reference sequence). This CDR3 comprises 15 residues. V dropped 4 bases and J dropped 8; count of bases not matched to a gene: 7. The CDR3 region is CASSSDRGRLEKLFF. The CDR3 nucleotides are TGTGCCAGCAGCTCCGACAGGGGGCGTTTGGAAAAACTGTTTTTT.

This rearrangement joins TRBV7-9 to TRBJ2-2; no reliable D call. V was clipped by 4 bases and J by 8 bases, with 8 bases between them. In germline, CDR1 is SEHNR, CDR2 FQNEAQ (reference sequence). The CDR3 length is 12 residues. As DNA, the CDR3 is TGTGCCAGCAGCTCCCCCGGGGGGGAGCTGTTTTTT. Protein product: CASSSPGGELFF.

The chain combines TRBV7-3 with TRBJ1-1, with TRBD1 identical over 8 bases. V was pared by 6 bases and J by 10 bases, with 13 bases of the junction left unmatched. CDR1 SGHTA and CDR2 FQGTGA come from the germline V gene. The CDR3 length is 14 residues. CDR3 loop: CASRSDRAGLLAFF. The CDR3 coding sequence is TGTGCCAGCAGATCGGACAGGGCCGGACTTCTAGCTTTCTTT.

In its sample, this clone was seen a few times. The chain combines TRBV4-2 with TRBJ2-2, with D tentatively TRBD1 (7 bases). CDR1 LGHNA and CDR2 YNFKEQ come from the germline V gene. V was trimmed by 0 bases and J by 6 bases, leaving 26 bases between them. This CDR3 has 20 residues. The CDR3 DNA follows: TGTGCCAGCAGCCAAGATCTGGGGGGTCCGACAGGGTCAAGGGCCGGGGAGCTGTTTTTT. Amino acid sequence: CASSQDLGGPTGSRAGELFF.

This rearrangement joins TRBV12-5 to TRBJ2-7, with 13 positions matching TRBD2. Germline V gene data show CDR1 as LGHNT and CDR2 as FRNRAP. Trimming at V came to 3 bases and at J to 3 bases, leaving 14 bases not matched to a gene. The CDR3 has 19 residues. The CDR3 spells CASGFARTSGSPGVYEQYF. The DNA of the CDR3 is TGTGCTAGTGGTTTCGCCCGGACTAGCGGGAGCCCTGGGGTCTACGAGCAGTACTTC.

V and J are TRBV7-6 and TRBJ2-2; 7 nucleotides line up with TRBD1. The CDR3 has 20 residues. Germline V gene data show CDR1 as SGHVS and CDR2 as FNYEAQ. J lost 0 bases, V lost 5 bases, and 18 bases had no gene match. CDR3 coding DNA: TGTGCCAGCAGCCTCCCCCTGGTTGGCCTGACAGGGTCGAACACCGGGGAGCTGTTTTTT. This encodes CASSLPLVGLTGSNTGELFF.

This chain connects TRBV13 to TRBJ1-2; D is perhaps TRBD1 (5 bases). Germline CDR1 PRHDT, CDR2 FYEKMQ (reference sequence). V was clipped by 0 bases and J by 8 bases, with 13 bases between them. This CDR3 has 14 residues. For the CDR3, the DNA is TGTGCCAGCAGCTTAGGCGGGGGTTTTGGGGGCTACACCTTC. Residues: CASSLGGGFGGYTF.